The 30 T cell receptor beta chains below all came from one sample that was sequenced in a study of T cell repertoires in cytomegalovirus infection. TCRdb recomputed calls from the reads with MiXCR, one row per CDR3 protein. The sample gives around 900,000 distinct CDR3 sequences, around 29% of which show up once; 11% to 15% is in the top ten. Their antigens remain unidentified. The sequences come from cultured CD8+ T cells from PBMCs, collected from culture after CMV antigen stimulation. Every receptor here comes from a human donor in good health (CMV status not recorded). Some clones in this sample may be carry-over from other donors' samples.

This clonotype was picked up many times. This chain joins TRBV12-3 or TRBV12-4 and TRBJ2-5, with 16 bases identical to TRBD2. V was pared by 1 base and J by 4 bases, with 6 bases of the junction left unmatched. The length of the CDR3 is 18 residues. This chain's CDR3 is CASSLVGLAGGQGETQYF. The DNA for the CDR3 is TGTGCCAGCAGTTTAGTGGGACTAGCGGGGGGGCAAGGAGAGACCCAGTACTTC.

The rearrangement links TRBV4-3 to TRBJ2-2, with 7 bases that match TRBD1. Looked up from germline, CDR1 is LGHNA and CDR2 is YSLEER. The CDR3 totals 17 residues. Trimming took 3 bases from V and 2 from J; bases not matched to a gene: 9. The CDR3 sequence: CASSHPRTGDNTGELFF. DNA for the CDR3: TGCGCCAGCAGCCACCCCCGGACAGGTGACAACACCGGGGAGCTGTTTTTT.

This clonotype was recorded a few times. The V call is TRBV7-9, the J call TRBJ1-2; 7 nucleotides line up with TRBD1. From germline, CDR1 is SEHNR and CDR2 FQNEAQ (reference sequence). This CDR3 has 14 amino acids. V dropped 5 bases and J dropped 8; count of bases not matched to a gene: 11. DNA of the CDR3: TGTGCCAGCAGCGGACAGGACTTACTCCGGGGCTACACCTTC. Residues: CASSGQDLLRGYTF.

The chain links TRBV6-1 to TRBJ1-4; 7 bases agree with TRBD1. J was trimmed by 5 bases and V by 4 bases; bases with no gene match: 7. The CDR3 has 15 residues. Looked up from germline, CDR1 is MNHNS and CDR2 is SASEGT. CDR3 bases: TGTGCCAGCAGTGCTAAGACAGGGTGGAATGAAAAACTGTTTTTT. Translating gives CASSAKTGWNEKLFF.

The chain uses TRBV2 and TRBJ1-1; D is unclear. V lost 11 bases and J 1 base, leaving 8 bases between the germline ends. Germline values: CDR1 SNHLY, CDR2 FYNNEI. The CDR3 length is 11 residues. The DNA of the CDR3 is TGTGCCTACGTAACGAACACTGAAGCTTTCTTT. Translation gives CAYVTNTEAFF.

This clonotype was seen only a few times. The chain combines TRBV7-8 with TRBJ2-5; D unresolved. This CDR3 has 15 residues. With 0 bases removed from V and 5 bases from J, the gap between germline ends came to 13 bases. Per the germline V gene, CDR1 is SGHVS and CDR2 is FQNEAQ. The DNA for the CDR3 is TGTGCCAGCAGCTTAGCGCTCGTTTTTGTCGAGACCCAGTACTTC. Translating it yields CASSLALVFVETQYF.

This clonotype was counted at least ten times. The rearrangement links TRBV7-2 to TRBJ2-2; 7 positions agree with TRBD2. From germline, CDR1 is SGHTA and CDR2 FQGNSA. The CDR3 length is 13 residues. Losses at the gene ends were 6 bases for V and 7 bases for J; bases not matched to a gene: 5. The CDR3 spells CASSAGEGGELFF. CDR3 DNA: TGTGCCAGCAGTGCGGGGGAGGGCGGGGAGCTGTTTTTT.

The count of this clonotype is one. The chain combines TRBV6-2 or TRBV6-3 with TRBJ2-7; D is possibly TRBD2 (5 bases). This CDR3 is 17 amino acids long. The germline V gene has CDR1 MNHEY and CDR2 SVGEGT. V was clipped by 4 bases and J by 2 bases, with 21 bases between them. DNA of the CDR3: TGTGCCAGCAGTTCACCTAAAGGCGAGGGCTCACCCTACGAGCAGTACTTC. This sequence encodes CASSSPKGEGSPYEQYF.

Worth noting for this clonotype: A clone one base away is much larger, so this may be a read error. The gene calls are TRBV7-2 and TRBJ2-5, with a possible D match to TRBD1 (5 bases). The V gene's germline CDR1 is SGHTA and CDR2 FQGNSA. The CDR3 runs 15 residues. The CDR3 DNA reads as TGTGCCAACAGCCGACAGACAGAGTTACAAGAGACCCAGTACTTC. Its translation: CANSRQTELQETQYF.

To note about this clonotype: A much larger clone lies one base from this, so it may be a read error. CDR3: CASSAYYGYTF. The CDR3 nucleotides read TGTGCCAGCAGCGCCTACTATGGCTACACCTTC. The rearrangement uses TRBV9 and TRBJ1-2; no clear D gene. CDR1 SGDLS and CDR2 YYNGEE come from the germline V gene. Trimming removed 3 bases at V and 3 bases at J, with 3 bases between. The CDR3 is 11 amino acids.

The V and J genes are TRBV4-2 and TRBJ2-3; no reliable D call. CDR1 is LGHNA, CDR2 YNFKEQ, per germline. This CDR3 spans 15 amino acids. Trimming pared 0 bases from V and 2 bases from J, leaving 9 bases between. The CDR3 sequence is CASSQDRRSTDTQYF. The CDR3 DNA sequence: TGTGCCAGCAGCCAAGACAGGCGTTCCACAGATACGCAGTATTTT.

The V and J genes are TRBV20-1 and TRBJ2-7; D ambiguous. Germline-derived CDR1 and CDR2 are DFQATT and SNEGSKA (reference sequence). This CDR3 region has 13 residues. Trimming cost V 8 bases and J 1 base, with 15 bases left between them. CDR3 nucleotide sequence: TGCAGTCCGTTCGGTAGTGGGTCCTACGAGCAGTACTTC. It is translated as CSPFGSGSYEQYF.

This clonotype was counted between two and nine times. The chain is built from TRBV7-4 and TRBJ2-5; 9 bases align to TRBD1. This CDR3 region has 17 residues. V gave up 8 bases and J gave up 2 bases; unmatched junction bases: 15. CDR1 is SGHVT, CDR2 SQSDAQ, per germline. CDR3 coding DNA: TGTGCCAGCCAGCTTATAGCGAGGACAGGGGTACAAGAGACCCAGTACTTC. It is translated as CASQLIARTGVQETQYF.

The chain carries TRBV6-1 and TRBJ1-2; D gene ambiguous. Germline assignment: CDR1 MNHNS and CDR2 SASEGT. V was shortened by 2 bases and J by 2 bases, with 12 bases between the two germline ends. The CDR3 runs to 15 residues. CDR3 coding DNA: TGTGCCAGCAGTGAATGGAGTCGGGCCAACTATGGCTACACCTTC. Protein product: CASSEWSRANYGYTF.

The V gene is TRBV14, the J gene TRBJ2-1; 7 bases fit TRBD2. The ends lost 0 bases at V and 8 bases at J; junction bases unmatched: 13. The V gene's germline CDR1 is SGHDN and CDR2 FVKESK. The CDR3 is made up of 17 amino acids. The chain's CDR3 is CASSQDWGGRKDDEQFF. The CDR3 coding sequence is TGTGCCAGCAGCCAAGATTGGGGGGGACGTAAGGACGATGAGCAGTTCTTC.

This clonotype was seen a few times. CDR3 amino acids: CASGLGKVGGLQPQHF. CDR3 nucleotide sequence: TGTGCTAGTGGTTTGGGGAAGGTCGGGGGCCTGCAGCCCCAGCATTTT. This rearrangement joins TRBV12-5 to TRBJ1-5, with TRBD1 as a possible D gene (6 bases). The V gene lost 1 base and the J gene lost 7 bases, with 17 bases spanning the gap. The CDR3 loop spans 16 amino acids. Germline values: CDR1 LGHNT, CDR2 FRNRAP.

Here the CDR3 reads CASSAPQSGGAWETQYF. CDR3 nucleotide sequence: TGTGCCAGCAGCGCCCCCCAAAGCGGGGGGGCCTGGGAGACCCAGTACTTC. The chain carries TRBV7-9 and TRBJ2-5, with 10 bases that match TRBD2. The CDR3 has 17 residues. Germline V lookup: CDR1 SEHNR, CDR2 FQNEAQ (reference sequence). V trimming: 5 bases; J trimming: 5 bases; junction bases outside the gene matches: 14.

J is TRBJ2-1 and V is TRBV4-3, with 8 bases fitting TRBD2. V dropped 0 bases and J dropped 8; count of bases not matched to a gene: 12. Germline CDR1 LGHNA, CDR2 YSLEER. The CDR3 is made up of 17 amino acids. The CDR3 loop reads CASSQDLGGLASDEQFF. The CDR3 DNA reads TGCGCCAGCAGCCAAGACTTAGGAGGACTAGCTTCGGATGAGCAGTTCTTC.

The chain employs TRBV7-9 and TRBJ2-2; 8 nucleotides align to TRBD1. Germline values: CDR1 SEHNR, CDR2 FQNEAQ (reference sequence). The CDR3 contains 15 residues. The trim removed 6 bases at V and 6 bases at J, leaving 9 bases unmatched. CDR3 in amino acids: CASRISIRGPGELFF. CDR3 in DNA: TGTGCCAGCAGGATCTCCATCAGGGGGCCCGGGGAGCTGTTTTTT.

In its sample, this clonotype was seen once. This chain uses TRBV24-1 with TRBJ2-5; 7 bases line up with TRBD2. Germline V lookup: CDR1 KGHDR, CDR2 SFDVKD. The CDR3 consists of 14 residues. Germline trimming cut 1 base from V and 3 bases from J; bases unmatched to any gene: 1. The DNA for the CDR3 is TGTGCCACCAGTGATTTAGGGAGGGAAGAGACCCAGTACTTC. Its protein product is CATSDLGREETQYF.

This rearrangement joins TRBV6-1 to TRBJ1-6, with D maybe TRBD1 (6 bases). V was pared by 2 bases and J by 6 bases, with 11 bases between. Germline loops: CDR1 MNHNS, CDR2 SASEGT. The CDR3 loop spans 15 amino acids. The CDR3 DNA reads as TGTGCCAGCAGTGAAACTACAGGGAGTAATTCACCCCTCCACTTT. It specifies CASSETTGSNSPLHF.

This clonotype was observed a few times. The V and J genes are TRBV6-5 and TRBJ1-6; a possible D gene is TRBD1 (5 bases). The CDR3 loop spans 13 amino acids. Trimming took 10 bases from V and 6 from J, leaving 13 bases between them. Germline CDR1 MNHEY, CDR2 SVGAGI. CDR3: CATREATNSPLHF. The CDR3 nucleotides read TGTGCCACCAGGGAGGCAACTAATTCACCCCTCCACTTT.

J is TRBJ1-5 and V is TRBV6-1; D is possibly TRBD1 (6 bases). The germline V gene has CDR1 MNHNS and CDR2 SASEGT. The CDR3 is made up of 15 amino acids. V was cut by 3 bases and J by 5 bases, with 14 bases left in between. CDR3 DNA: TGTGCCAGCAGTGACACCGGAGGGGGAGATCAGCCCCAGCATTTT. It yields the protein CASSDTGGGDQPQHF.

There are a few counts of this clonotype. This sequence joins TRBV7-9 and TRBJ2-1; maybe TRBD2 (5 bases). The CDR3 covers 12 residues. Germline V gene data show CDR1 as SEHNR and CDR2 as FQNEAQ (reference sequence). Trimming shortened V by 6 bases and J by 9 bases, and 12 bases separated the two germline ends. Written as DNA, the CDR3 is TGTGCCAGCAGGCCCCCCGAGGGTGAGCAGTTCTTC. It is translated as CASRPPEGEQFF.

This clonotype was seen more than once but under ten times. V is TRBV7-2 and J is TRBJ2-7, with no clear D. Deletions cut 5 bases from V and 2 bases from J, with 16 bases between. The CDR3 loop spans 15 amino acids. Germline V gene sequence: CDR1 SGHTA, CDR2 FQGNSA. The CDR3 nucleotides are TGTGCCAGCAGCCCGGTCAATGCAGGACCCTACGAGCAGTACTTC. Protein sequence: CASSPVNAGPYEQYF.

The J gene is TRBJ2-7, the V gene TRBV13; 7 bases match TRBD1. Germline V gene lookup returns CDR1 PRHDT and CDR2 FYEKMQ (reference sequence). Trimming took 7 bases from V and 2 from J; bases not matched to a gene: 11. CDR3 length: 15 amino acids. The CDR3 nucleotides read TGTGCCAGCATAGCTCCACAGGGGAGCACCTACGAGCAGTACGTC. Residues: CASIAPQGSTYEQYV.

A few counts support this clonotype. This chain links TRBV28 with TRBJ1-1; the D gene is possibly TRBD1 (5 bases). Trimming removed 5 bases at V and 1 base at J, with 11 bases between. The CDR3 contains 14 residues. Germline V gene lookup returns CDR1 MDHEN and CDR2 SYDVKM. This CDR3 is CASSQGGENTEAFF. The CDR3 DNA reads as TGTGCCAGCAGTCAGGGTGGGGAGAACACTGAAGCTTTCTTT.

This clonotype has a count of ten or more. This chain uses TRBV7-6 with TRBJ2-1; D may be TRBD2 (6 bases). With 0 bases removed from V and 3 bases from J, the gap between germline ends came to 12 bases. Per germline, CDR1 SGHVS and CDR2 FNYEAQ. This CDR3 region has 16 residues. The CDR3 region has the DNA TGTGCCAGCAGCTTAGCGCGAGGAGGGGTCTACAATGAGCAGTTCTTC. It translates to CASSLARGGVYNEQFF.

This chain connects TRBV19 to TRBJ1-5, with TRBD1 as a possible D gene (5 bases). V lost 2 bases and J lost 2, with 10 bases in between. CDR1 and CDR2 from the germline V gene are LNHDA and SQIVND (reference sequence). This CDR3 has 15 residues. The CDR3 protein is CASSIIFRGNQPQHF. CDR3 nucleotide sequence: TGTGCCAGTAGTATAATTTTCAGGGGCAATCAGCCCCAGCATTTT.

V usage is TRBV29-1 and J usage is TRBJ2-7, with TRBD1 as a possible D gene (5 bases). Germline lookup yields CDR1 SQVTM and CDR2 ANQGSEA. The CDR3 totals 16 residues. V lost 1 base and J lost 2, with 18 bases in between. The CDR3 nucleotides are TGCAGCGTTGAAGTCCGTTCGACAGCCTTTGCCTACGAGCAGTACTTC. This sequence encodes CSVEVRSTAFAYEQYF.